The subject of this entry is one T cell receptor beta chain. This sample is drawn from a study of blood T cell repertoires in COVID-19. Looking at the study overall: COVID-19 samples from acute and convalescent phases originated in the United States, Italy and Spain. PBMCs, B-cell-depleted T cells, or T cells provided the cDNA or gDNA that made up the material.

In the authors' workflow: Researchers report that nucleated cell counts were estimated from reference gene primer amplification. Method: immunoSEQ multiplex PCR; TCRdb's copy keeps in-frame clones and lacks some. V, J and clone size are those of that table, while D and trimming were read from the DNA. Among about 50,000 clones, around 90% were seen once, and the ten largest hold approximately 28%. Looked up from germline, CDR1 is MNHEY and CDR2 is SVGAGI. This CDR3 is 15 amino acids long. V shed 0 bases, J shed 7 bases, and the junction held 0 bases outside the gene matches. The clonotype comes from a woman of 80 years or more with acute or convalescent COVID-19. This chain uses TRBV6-5 with TRBJ1-6, with TRBD1 matching 10 bases. The sample taken for sequencing was peripheral blood. The CDR3 sequence: CASSYSGQGNSPLHF. CDR3 nucleotides: TGTGCCAGCAGTTACTCGGGACAGGGGAATTCACCCCTCCACTTT.